A selection of T cell receptor beta chains follows, all from one sample in a study of T cell changes during pregnancy in multiple sclerosis. Sequenced by immunoSEQ multiplex PCR; TCRdb stores in-frame clones only, minus some. This table holds roughly 55,000 clones, roughly 90% found once. Material: CD4+ T cells from peripheral blood mononuclear cells, obtained after pregnancy. Source of these receptors: a female donor in good health, enrolled as a control in a pregnancy study. Both conserved end residues are part of each CDR3. D genes are given only for firm matches. Clone sizes are given selectively: once, few, many, or a class where the clone is expanded.

v_call,j_call,d_call,clone_size,cdr3_aa,cdr3_nt
TRBV7-2,TRBJ2-7,TRBD1,NA,CASSRDRAGEQYF,TGTGCCAGCAGCCGGGACAGGGCAGGCGAGCAGTACTTC
TRBV11-2,TRBJ1-2,NA,once,CASSLDPGTGYGYTF,TGTGCCAGCAGCTTAGATCCCGGCACAGGCTATGGCTACACCTTC
TRBV7-2,TRBJ2-1,TRBD2,NA,CASLAGGHNEQFF,TGTGCCAGTCTAGCGGGGGGGCACAATGAGCAGTTCTTC
TRBV28,TRBJ2-3,TRBD2,NA,CASSLSSGASEDTQYF,TGTGCCAGCAGTTTATCTAGCGGTGCCAGCGAAGATACGCAGTATTTT
TRBV7-3,TRBJ2-3,TRBD2,NA,CASSFGGGRGDTQYF,TGTGCCAGCAGCTTTGGCGGGGGGCGTGGAGATACGCAGTATTTT
TRBV11-3,TRBJ1-4,NA,NA,CASSRRFGEKLFF,TGTGCCAGCAGCCGAAGATTCGGTGAAAAACTGTTTTTT
TRBV7-9,TRBJ1-5,TRBD1,NA,CASSLGTGEDSNQPQHF,TGTGCCAGCAGCCTAGGGACAGGGGAGGATAGCAATCAGCCCCAGCATTTT
TRBV6-4,TRBJ2-7,TRBD1,NA,CARPGGDYYEQYF,TGTGCCAGACCAGGGGGCGACTACTACGAGCAGTACTTC
TRBV4-1,TRBJ2-1,NA,NA,CASTPSGTRTYNEQFF,TGCGCCAGCACCCCCTCCGGGACAAGGACCTACAATGAGCAGTTCTTC
TRBV5-1,TRBJ1-4,NA,NA,CASSFQGPHEKLFF,TGCGCCAGCAGCTTTCAGGGGCCCCATGAAAAACTGTTTTTT
TRBV6-1,TRBJ1-4,NA,once,CASSSLDRAGEKLFF,TGTGCCAGCAGCTCCTTGGACCGCGCGGGTGAAAAACTGTTTTTT
TRBV6-6,TRBJ2-1,NA,NA,CASSLGGARDEQFF,TGTGCCAGCAGTTTGGGGGGGGCAAGGGATGAGCAGTTCTTC
TRBV7-2,TRBJ1-4,NA,NA,CASSSGVRGGNEKLFF,TGTGCCAGCAGCTCCGGCGTCAGGGGAGGGAATGAAAAACTGTTTTTT
TRBV2,TRBJ2-7,NA,NA,CASSESRGPPPYEQYF,TGTGCCAGCAGTGAGTCTAGAGGCCCGCCTCCCTACGAGCAGTACTTC
TRBV27,TRBJ2-5,TRBD1,NA,CASRGTGRTGETQYF,TGTGCCAGCAGGGGGACAGGCCGAACGGGGGAGACCCAGTACTTC